Listed here are 32 T cell receptor beta chains from one sample, sequenced in a study of blood T cell repertoires in COVID-19. Some clones are missing from TCRdb's copy, which holds only in-frame ones; the method was immunoSEQ multiplex PCR. Altogether about 400,000 clones are present, approximately 86% being singletons, with the ten largest covering less than 3.5%. Material for sequencing was peripheral blood. Receptors were obtained from a human donor in a cohort sampled during active COVID-19.

As to this clone: Other DNA sequences within the sample encode an identical CDR3. The rearrangement joins TRBV6-5 to TRBJ1-2; 7 bases line up with TRBD1. V lost 6 bases, J lost 3 bases, and 4 bases stayed unmatched. The CDR3 totals 13 residues. Per the germline V gene, CDR1 is MNHEY and CDR2 is SVGAGI. DNA of the CDR3: TGTGCCAGCAGCCCCGGGACAGACTATGGCTACACCTTC. Residues: CASSPGTDYGYTF.

V usage is TRBV19 and J usage is TRBJ2-1; a possible D gene is TRBD2 (7 bases). Germline loops: CDR1 LNHDA, CDR2 SQIVND (reference sequence). The CDR3 totals 17 residues. The germline V and J ends were trimmed by 8 bases and 0 bases, with 20 bases remaining between them. The chain's CDR3 is CASLGGASTNSYNEQFF. DNA of the CDR3: TGTGCCAGTCTAGGGGGGGCATCTACGAACTCCTACAATGAGCAGTTCTTC.

V is TRBV5-4 and J is TRBJ2-7, with a possible D match to TRBD2 (6 bases). Germline V lookup: CDR1 SGHNT, CDR2 YYREEE (reference sequence). The ends were cut back, 7 bases at V and 4 bases at J, with 21 bases in the middle. The CDR3 is 15 residues long. CDR3 coding DNA: TGTGCCAGCGGCCCCGTGAACGGGGGTGTTTACGAGCAGTACTTC. It translates to CASGPVNGGVYEQYF.

In this sample, this clone turned up many times. The rearrangement uses TRBV7-9 and TRBJ2-1; 13 nucleotides line up with TRBD2. The V gene end was trimmed by 6 bases and the J gene end by 2 bases; junction bases not matched to a gene: 10. The length of the CDR3 is 18 residues. The V gene's germline CDR1 is SEHNR and CDR2 FQNEAQ (reference sequence). CDR3 sequence reads: CASSSGTSGASPYNEQFF. DNA for the CDR3: TGTGCCAGCAGTAGCGGGACTAGCGGGGCGTCCCCCTACAATGAGCAGTTCTTC.

The genes are TRBV2 and TRBJ1-2; the D gene is possibly TRBD1 (6 bases). CDR3 length: 13 residues. The germline gives CDR1 SNHLY, CDR2 FYNNEI. V was trimmed by 1 base and J by 14 bases, leaving 17 bases between them. CDR3 region: CASSEEVRGGQTF. CDR3 in DNA: TGTGCCAGCAGTGAAGAGGTCAGGGGAGGGCAGACCTTC.

This clone was counted between two and nine times. The chain links TRBV29-1 to TRBJ1-1; TRBD1 matches 9 bases. There are 12 residues in the CDR3. Germline CDR1 SQVTM, CDR2 ANQGSEA. V gave up 5 bases and J gave up 3 bases; unmatched junction bases: 1. The CDR3 region is CSVWTGDTEAFF. In DNA, the CDR3 is TGCAGCGTTTGGACAGGGGACACTGAAGCTTTCTTT.

The chain has TRBV7-2 and TRBJ1-1; 9 nucleotides align to TRBD1. Germline CDR1 reads SGHTA; CDR2 reads FQGNSA. The V and J ends lost 3 bases and 1 base, in that order; junction bases with no gene match: 15. The length of the CDR3 is 19 residues. CDR3 coding DNA: TGTGCCAGCAGCTTCGGCTTGGACAGGGGTGCCACACGGAACACTGAAGCTTTCTTT. It yields the protein CASSFGLDRGATRNTEAFF.

This clone came up once. The same CDR3 can be traced to other DNA sequences in this sample. The V call is TRBV30, the J call TRBJ2-7, with D uncertain. The germline CDR1 and CDR2 sequences are GTSNPN and SVGIG (reference sequence). V was pared by 0 bases and J by 4 bases, with 4 bases between. There are 11 residues in the CDR3. The CDR3 bases are TGTGCCTGGAGTGTCCAGTACGAGCAGTACTTC. Its protein is CAWSVQYEQYF.

This sequence joins TRBV11-2 and TRBJ2-7; 9 bases map to TRBD1. This CDR3 contains 17 residues. The V gene end was trimmed by 3 bases and the J gene end by 4 bases; junction bases not matched to a gene: 13. Germline V CDR1 and CDR2: SGHAT, FQNNGV. The CDR3, as DNA: TGTGCCAGCAGCTTTAGCGATCCGGGACAGGGTGGATACGAGCAGTACTTC. Its translation: CASSFSDPGQGGYEQYF.

The chain links TRBV5-4 to TRBJ2-5; D might be TRBD1 (7 bases). CDR1 is SGHNT, CDR2 YYREEE, per germline (reference sequence). The V end lost 4 bases, the J end lost 7 bases, and 17 bases lay between the germline ends. CDR3 length equals 14 residues. CDR3 protein: CASSPGQHGGTQYF. CDR3 coding DNA: TGTGCCAGCAGCCCGGGACAGCACGGGGGGACCCAGTACTTC. Full variable domain (outside the CDR3, taken from reference TRBV5-4 and TRBJ2-5): ETGVTQSPTHLIKTRGQQVTLRCSSQSGHNTVSWYQQALGQGPQFIFQYYREEENGRGNFPPRFSGLQFPNYSSELNVNALELDDSALYLCASSPGQHGGTQYFGPGTRLLVL.

To note about this clone: Different DNA sequences within this sample yield the same CDR3. This chain links TRBV20-1 with TRBJ2-1, with D possibly being TRBD2 (5 bases). CDR1 and CDR2 (germline): DFQATT, SNEGSKA (reference sequence). The CDR3 length is 11 residues. The V end lost 7 bases, the J end lost 3 bases, and 7 bases lay between the germline ends. CDR3 loop: CSVGDYNEQFF. The CDR3 DNA reads as TGCAGTGTCGGGGACTACAATGAGCAGTTCTTC.

The rearrangement joins TRBV6-5 to TRBJ2-7; 8 positions match TRBD2. This CDR3 has 14 amino acids. CDR1 is MNHEY, CDR2 SVGAGI, per germline. V gave up 6 bases and J gave up 2 bases; unmatched junction bases: 6. CDR3 region: CASSNSGAAYEQYF. CDR3 in DNA: TGTGCCAGCAGCAATAGCGGGGCCGCCTACGAGCAGTACTTC.

This sequence joins TRBV7-9 and TRBJ1-3; TRBD1 aligns across 7 bases. The J segment lost 0 bases and the V segment lost 1 base, leaving 6 bases of the junction unmatched. CDR1 is SEHNR, CDR2 FQNEAQ, per germline (reference sequence). The CDR3 has 17 residues. CDR3 DNA sequence: TGTGCCAGCAGCTTAGTGCTTGGGACAGACTCTGGAAACACCATATATTTT. The encoded protein is CASSLVLGTDSGNTIYF.

The rearrangement links TRBV30 to TRBJ2-1; D perhaps matches TRBD1 (7 bases). V was shortened by 0 bases and J by 6 bases, with 15 bases between the two germline ends. The CDR3 runs to 15 residues. Germline lookup yields CDR1 GTSNPN and CDR2 SVGIG (reference sequence). The CDR3 sequence: CAWSVGLEGANEQFF. The CDR3 DNA reads TGTGCCTGGAGTGTGGGACTCGAGGGGGCCAATGAGCAGTTCTTC.

The chain employs TRBV6-5 and TRBJ2-5; D is unclear. The CDR3 totals 15 residues. Trimming took off 5 bases at V and 5 bases at J, with 18 bases between the two ends. The germline V gene encodes CDR1 MNHEY and CDR2 SVGAGI. The chain's CDR3 is CASSPPRTARETQYF. For the CDR3, the DNA is TGTGCCAGCAGTCCCCCCCGCACCGCCAGGGAGACCCAGTACTTC.

This rearrangement joins TRBV11-2 to TRBJ2-1, with 8 bases matching TRBD2. V gave up 3 bases and J gave up 6 bases; unmatched junction bases: 7. The germline V gene has CDR1 SGHAT and CDR2 FQNNGV. The CDR3 has 15 amino acids. The CDR3 sequence: CASSLRAGGSNEQFF. For the CDR3, the DNA is TGTGCCAGCAGCTTGAGGGCGGGAGGATCCAATGAGCAGTTCTTC.

The V call is TRBV2, the J call TRBJ2-3; 9 bases are a match to TRBD2. CDR1 is SNHLY, CDR2 FYNNEI, per germline. V lost 3 bases and J lost 2; bases outside the gene matches: 12. CDR3 length: 18 amino acids. CDR3 protein: CASSDYADSGGNTDTQYF. DNA for the CDR3: TGTGCCAGCAGTGATTATGCGGATAGCGGGGGCAACACAGATACGCAGTATTTT.

This chain links TRBV18 with TRBJ1-1; tentative D call: TRBD1 (5 bases). Trimming removed 1 base from V and 6 bases from J, with 6 bases in between. There are 12 residues in the CDR3. Per the germline V gene, CDR1 is KGHSH and CDR2 is LQKENI. CDR3 sequence (DNA): TGTGCCAGCTCACCACAGGGGTCTGAAGCTTTCTTT. Translating gives CASSPQGSEAFF. Together with reference TRBV18 and TRBJ1-1, the CDR3 gives the full variable domain: NAGVMQNPRHLVRRRGQEARLRCSPMKGHSHVYWYRQLPEEGLKFMVYLQKENIIDESGMPKERFSAEFPKEGPSILRIQQVVRGDSAAYFCASSPQGSEAFFGQGTRLTVV.

This chain uses TRBV11-1 with TRBJ2-2, with 7 nucleotides matching TRBD1. J lost 1 base, V lost 2 bases, and 4 bases had no gene match. CDR1 is SGHAT and CDR2 is FQDESV in the germline V gene (reference sequence). The CDR3 length is 16 residues. The CDR3 region is CASSLPRGRNTGELFF. The CDR3 DNA follows: TGTGCCAGCAGCTTACCCAGGGGGAGGAACACCGGGGAGCTGTTTTTT.

CDR3 sequence: CASSLGQIRMNTEAFF. For the CDR3, the DNA is TGTGCCAGCAGCTTGGGACAGATTCGGATGAACACTGAAGCTTTCTTT. The V and J genes are TRBV5-4 and TRBJ1-1; D perhaps matches TRBD1 (5 bases). Germline CDR1 reads SGHNT; CDR2 reads YYREEE (reference sequence). Between the trimmed V and J ends, which lost 0 bases and 0 bases, there was a span of 12 bases. The CDR3 runs to 16 residues. Full variable domain (outside the CDR3, taken from reference TRBV5-4 and TRBJ1-1): ETGVTQSPTHLIKTRGQQVTLRCSSQSGHNTVSWYQQALGQGPQFIFQYYREEENGRGNFPPRFSGLQFPNYSSELNVNALELDDSALYLCASSLGQIRMNTEAFFGQGTRLTVV.

The chain recombines TRBV6-5 with TRBJ1-1, with 8 nucleotides matching TRBD1. J gave up 0 bases and V 10 bases, and 10 bases lay outside the gene matches. The CDR3 runs to 15 residues. Germline V gives CDR1 MNHEY, CDR2 SVGAGI. The CDR3 is CATRDRTGMNTEAFF. The CDR3 bases are TGTGCCACCCGGGACCGGACAGGGATGAACACTGAAGCTTTCTTT.

The rearrangement links TRBV5-5 to TRBJ2-1, with D hard to call. The germline CDR1 and CDR2 sequences are SGHKS and YYEKEE (reference sequence). The CDR3 loop spans 15 amino acids. V was shortened by 0 bases and J by 1 base, with 8 bases between the two germline ends. The CDR3 DNA is TGTGCCAGCAGCTTGGGGCGGTTTTCCTACAATGAGCAGTTCTTC. The encoded protein is CASSLGRFSYNEQFF.

This sequence joins TRBV7-2 and TRBJ2-1, with 7 positions matching TRBD2. The CDR3 consists of 15 residues. CDR1 and CDR2 from the germline V gene are SGHTA and FQGNSA. Germline trimming cut 0 bases from V and 3 bases from J; bases unmatched to any gene: 2. The CDR3 is CASSLASGDYNEQFF. The CDR3 nucleotides read TGTGCCAGCAGCTTAGCGAGCGGGGACTACAATGAGCAGTTCTTC.

This sequence joins TRBV18 and TRBJ1-5; a weak D match, TRBD1 (5 bases). The germline V gene encodes CDR1 KGHSH and CDR2 LQKENI. CDR3 size: 15 residues. V dropped 6 bases and J dropped 1 base, with 13 bases sitting between them. CDR3 region: CASSSLAGSNQPQHF. DNA of the CDR3: TGTGCCAGCTCGTCTCTTGCAGGGAGCAATCAGCCCCAGCATTTT.

The chain carries TRBV2 and TRBJ1-1; a possible D gene is TRBD1 (5 bases). Germline lookup yields CDR1 SNHLY and CDR2 FYNNEI. The CDR3 has 14 residues. V was trimmed by 6 bases and J by 5 bases, leaving 16 bases between them. The CDR3 sequence: CASRSGGWVTEAFF. CDR3 nucleotides: TGTGCCAGCAGAAGTGGGGGGTGGGTGACTGAAGCTTTCTTT. The variable domain in full, completed from reference TRBV2 and TRBJ1-1, reads EPEVTQTPSHQVTQMGQEVILRCVPISNHLYFYWYRQILGQKVEFLVSFYNNEISEKSEIFDDQFSVERPDGSNFTLKIRSTKLEDSAMYFCASRSGGWVTEAFFGQGTRLTVV.

CDR3 region: CSVEDRDRVGPDTQYF. The CDR3 bases are TGCAGCGTTGAAGATCGGGACAGGGTGGGCCCAGATACGCAGTATTTT. V is TRBV29-1 and J is TRBJ2-3; 9 nucleotides match TRBD1. V dropped 0 bases and J dropped 4; count of bases not matched to a gene: 8. This CDR3 spans 16 amino acids. The germline V gene encodes CDR1 SQVTM and CDR2 ANQGSEA.

The J gene is TRBJ1-5, the V gene TRBV4-1, with D possibly TRBD1 on 6 matching bases. Germline V gives CDR1 MGHRA, CDR2 YSYEKL. The CDR3 runs to 16 residues. The ends were cut back, 1 base at V and 4 bases at J, with 14 bases in the middle. Here the CDR3 reads CASSQVVRGLNQPQHF. The CDR3 bases are TGCGCCAGCAGCCAAGTCGTCAGGGGATTAAATCAGCCCCAGCATTTT.

The rearrangement uses TRBV10-3 and TRBJ1-5; D is uncertain. The CDR3 consists of 13 residues. Germline V gene lookup returns CDR1 ENHRY and CDR2 SYGVKD. The V end was cut by 6 bases, the J end by 4 bases, with 10 bases between. The CDR3 DNA reads TGTGCCATCAGGTCGTCAGATAATCAGCCCCAGCATTTT. Translation gives CAIRSSDNQPQHF.

The chain joins TRBV5-6 to TRBJ2-1; D may be TRBD2 (6 bases). The CDR3 extends over 16 amino acids. V was trimmed by 4 bases and J by 8 bases, leaving 22 bases between them. Germline assignment: CDR1 SGHDT and CDR2 YYEEEE. CDR3 nucleotide sequence: TGTGCCAGCAGCCCACGAGGGGCGGGAACGTTCGATGAGCAGTTCTTC. Encoded protein: CASSPRGAGTFDEQFF.

V gene TRBV19 combines with J gene TRBJ2-3; 8 bases align to TRBD2. The CDR3 contains 16 residues. Germline CDR1 and CDR2: LNHDA and SQIVND (reference sequence). Unmatched junction bases numbered 5, after V lost 3 bases and J lost 0 bases. The CDR3, as DNA: TGTGCCAGTAGTATCCCCGGGACTAGTAGCACAGATACGCAGTATTTT. Its translation: CASSIPGTSSTDTQYF. The full variable domain, completed using reference TRBV19 and TRBJ2-3, is DGGITQSPKYLFRKEGQNVTLSCEQNLNHDAMYWYRQDPGQGLRLIYYSQIVNDFQKGDIAEGYSVSREKKESFPLTVTSAQKNPTAFYLCASSIPGTSSTDTQYFGPGTRLTVL.

The chain uses TRBV28 and TRBJ1-4; the D is unclear. This CDR3 has 15 amino acids. Germline CDR1 is MDHEN and CDR2 is SYDVKM. Trimming left V 5 bases short and J 0 bases short, with 10 bases between. The CDR3 nucleotides are TGTGCCAGCAGTCCATCGGGTGCAACTAATGAAAAACTGTTTTTT. Protein product: CASSPSGATNEKLFF.

With respect to this clone: One end of the junction does not line up with germline, which may come from a read error. This chain links TRBV12-3 or TRBV12-4 with TRBJ2-3, with D perhaps TRBD2 (5 bases). CDR3 length: 13 residues. The CDR3 here is CATAETSLDAQYF. The CDR3 DNA follows: TGTGCCACCGCCGAAACTAGTTTAGATGCGCAGTATTTT.